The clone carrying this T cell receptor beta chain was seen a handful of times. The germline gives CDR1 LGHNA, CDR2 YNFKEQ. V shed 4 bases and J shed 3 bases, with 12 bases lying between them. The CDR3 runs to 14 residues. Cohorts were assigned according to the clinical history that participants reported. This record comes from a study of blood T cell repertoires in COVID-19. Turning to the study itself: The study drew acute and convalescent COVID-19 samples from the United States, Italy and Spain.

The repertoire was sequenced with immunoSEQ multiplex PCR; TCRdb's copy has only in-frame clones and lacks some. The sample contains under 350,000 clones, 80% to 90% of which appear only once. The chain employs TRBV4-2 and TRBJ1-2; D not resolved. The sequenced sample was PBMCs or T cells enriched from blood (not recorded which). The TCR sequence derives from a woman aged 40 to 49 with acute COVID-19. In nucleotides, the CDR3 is TGTGCCAGCAGCCTTTCTGAAGAGGACTATGGCTACACCTTC. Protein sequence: CASSLSEEDYGYTF.